This TCR beta chain was identified during a study of blood T cell repertoires in COVID-19. On the study more broadly: Samples representing acute and convalescent COVID-19 were sourced from the United States, Italy and Spain. T cells, B-cell-depleted T cells, or PBMCs supplied cDNA or gDNA.

Germline loops: CDR1 SNHLY, CDR2 FYNNEI. Deletions cut 6 bases from V and 2 bases from J, with 14 bases between. The CDR3 sequence is 15 residues long. Data came from immunoSEQ multiplex PCR; TCRdb stores just in-frame clones and leaves some out. The sample has fewer than 85,000 clones, around 86% seen once. The sample was peripheral blood. The chain is built from TRBV2 and TRBJ1-5; a possible D gene is TRBD1 (5 bases). This clonotype was obtained from a man aged 45-60 years with active COVID-19. In nucleotides, the CDR3 is TGTGCCAGCAGACAAGGGGTGGTAGGCAATCAGCCCCAGCATTTT. It yields the protein CASRQGVVGNQPQHF.